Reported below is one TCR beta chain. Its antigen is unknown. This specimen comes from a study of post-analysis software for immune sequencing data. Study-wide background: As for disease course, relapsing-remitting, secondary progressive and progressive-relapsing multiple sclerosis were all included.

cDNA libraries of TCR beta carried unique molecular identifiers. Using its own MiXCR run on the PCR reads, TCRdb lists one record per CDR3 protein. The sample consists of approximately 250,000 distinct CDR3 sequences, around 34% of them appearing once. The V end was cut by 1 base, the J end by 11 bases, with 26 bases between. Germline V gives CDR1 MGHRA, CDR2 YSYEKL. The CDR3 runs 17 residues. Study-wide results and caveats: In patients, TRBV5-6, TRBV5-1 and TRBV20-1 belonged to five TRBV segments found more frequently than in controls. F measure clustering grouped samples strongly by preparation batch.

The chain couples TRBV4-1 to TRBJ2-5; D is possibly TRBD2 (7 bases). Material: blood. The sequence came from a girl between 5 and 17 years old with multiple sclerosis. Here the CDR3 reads CASSQVPRGAIYNEQYF. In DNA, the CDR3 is TGCGCCAGCAGCCAAGTCCCCCGGGGGGCTATCTACAATGAGCAGTACTTC.